This entry features one T cell receptor beta chain sequence. This receptor's antigen is unknown. No per-base quality is available; no much larger clone lies one base away. The entry originates in a study of T cell responses to AZD1222 COVID-19 vaccine (dated by TCRdb to the early 2020s). As for the study more broadly: TCR sequencing was performed for roughly 250 trial participants, of whom 200 to 210 were given two doses of AZD1222 and around 25 were given two doses of MenACWY control vaccine. Trial participants were enrolled by age into subgroups of 18-55, 56-69 and 70-plus years, and about 150, 27 and 61 TCR-sequenced participants, respectively, were included in these subgroups. Study-wide conclusions, independent of this receptor: Nearly half of unique spike-specific TCRs reportedly recognized epitopes outside regions mutated in the B.1.351 and B.1.1.7 variants. CD4 TCRs associated with the vaccine covered the entire spike protein, and the dominant responses were in regions 160-218 and 743-854. The 56-69-year group was small, and its depth increase did not reach significance, likely because of low power. Spike-specific TCR breadth and depth rose significantly after two AZD1222 doses compared with day 0 and with MenACWY recipients. Conclusions about previously exposed vaccinees are limited because only a handful of AZD1222 recipients were SARS-CoV-2 seropositive at baseline. Most participants were white British and females outnumbered males, and the authors suggested that clonal diversity may have been underestimated. Because no day 14 peak-response samples were available, the repertoires could be characterized only after the peak T cell response.

Relative to germline, V is 1 base shorter and J is 7 bases shorter, with 11 bases between their ends. Inclusive of the bounding cysteine and phenylalanine, the CDR3 is 15 residues long. Only the CDR3 part of the read is kept: 45 bases, read in frame from the first base. The germline V gene (reference sequence) provides CDR1 LGHDT and CDR2 YNNKEL. The CDR3 regions of human TCRbeta chains were analyzed by immunosequencing. Per the authors' processing: Repertoire TCRs were checked for matches against a reference library of SARS-CoV-2-specific TCRs that had been generated using the MIRA antigen-specificity platform. Breadth was defined as the fraction of unique TCRs that were SARS-CoV-2-associated, and depth was defined as the fraction of total T cells that were SARS-CoV-2-associated. Using the MIRA data, each spike-specific TCR was mapped to the spike region that the TCR reacts to and placed in a CD4 or CD8 class. Log10-transformed breadth and depth values were compared by one-way ANOVA with Sidak's multiple comparisons tests. TCRdb took this table from immuneACCESS and kept in-frame rearrangements with V and J called. Such tables lack part of the clones; where checked against another copy, unresolved V genes explain under half of the gap, and the rest is unexplained. V, J and clone size derive from that table, while D and trimming were established from the DNA sequence. The sample records more than 120,000 clones, around 94% of which are singletons. About a tenth of the sample goes to the ten largest clones.

What the time point label conveys for this sample: about 28 days (+/-7) after the second vaccine dose. AZD1222 recipients whose second dose came at about 4 weeks and those whose second dose came at about 12 weeks were combined into one group, since spike-specific TCR depth and breadth did not differ between the two schedules. Vaccinee samples came from UK trials COV001 and COV002, including a single-blind randomized controlled phase 2/3 trial of AZD1222 (ChAdOx1 nCoV-19) in healthy adults. Trial participant PBMC samples were collected at day 0 and day 28 after the second dose for TCRbeta chain sequencing.

The clonotype comes from an adult who received the AZD1222 COVID-19 vaccine. Sequenced here: peripheral blood, sampled 28 days after the second AZD1222 dose. Rearrangement joined TRBV3-1 (or the pseudogene TRBV3-2) to TRBJ1-6, with the D gene not clear enough to name. CDR3 sequence: CASSQGEGYNSPLHF. The DNA sequence follows: TGTGCCAGCAGCCAAGGGGAGGGTTACAATTCACCCCTCCACTTT.